This T cell receptor beta chain was found in a study of T cells after yellow fever vaccination. Broader study findings: Secondary responses were weaker yet peaked faster, day 5 versus 15.

Making TCR cDNA involved 5'RACE template switching, which added UMIs and a universal primer site. TCRdb passed the 5' RACE reads through MiXCR, listing each CDR3 protein once. The sample has approximately 160,000 distinct CDR3 sequences, 6.2% seen once; the top ten hold about 2.8%. The CDR3 totals 16 residues. The germline CDR1 and CDR2 sequences are SGHDT and YYEEEE. The J segment lost 4 bases and the V segment lost 3 bases, leaving 9 bases of the junction unmatched. This clonotype occurred many times. Its antigen is not known. The chain has TRBV5-6 and TRBJ2-3; 9 positions agree with TRBD2. The sequencing here drew on CD4+ T cells sorted from PBMCs, taken on the day of the first yellow fever vaccination. The sequence was collected from a man between 18 and 29 years old who received the YFV17D yellow fever vaccine. CDR3 residues: CASSSLGGGGADTQYF. The DNA of the CDR3 is TGTGCCAGCAGCTCACTCGGGGGCGGGGGGGCAGATACGCAGTATTTT.